Sequencing of this TCR beta chain was carried out in a study of blood T cells in healthy people across ages. Overall study: T cells yielded about one barcoded beta molecule per two cells through template switching. Overall study results and limits: In older individuals, TCR beta diversity per million T cells was lower, falling roughly linearly with age.

The CDR3 has 16 amino acids. V lost 6 bases to trimming and J lost 5 bases; unmatched junction nucleotides: 10. Germline CDR1 WSHSY, CDR2 SAAADI. Primers used in a second PCR of roughly 6 to 12 cycles were a sample-barcoded 5' primer and a J-beta primer mix. TCRdb redid the calling of the 5' RACE reads with MiXCR, one entry per CDR3 protein. This table holds some 900,000 distinct CDR3 sequences, 29% found once. A word on this clonotype: Its antigen is as yet unknown.

Sequenced material: blood. The chain is built from TRBV10-2 and TRBJ2-5; 12 bases agree with TRBD2. This TCR came from a woman of 80 years or more in good health. CDR3 amino acids: CASSDILAGGPETQYF. In DNA form, the CDR3 reads TGCGCCAGCAGCGATATCCTAGCGGGGGGGCCGGAGACCCAGTACTTC.